Listed here are 9 T cell receptor beta chains from one sample, sequenced in a study of regulatory T cells in long-lasting Graves disease. Arm-PCR of CDR3 regions and iRepertoire HTBI primers were the basis on which TCR beta libraries were built. TCRdb reanalysed the multiplex PCR reads using MiXCR and keeps one entry per CDR3 protein. The repertoire holds about 430,000 distinct CDR3 sequences, with 15% as singletons. Time point here: newly diagnosed GD, antithyroid drugs for less than 3 months. There was RNA extracted from PBMCs, and the TCR library was made from it. The sample also formed part of further work on T cells in Graves' hyperthyroidism and ophthalmopathy.

This specimen consisted of peripheral blood mononuclear cells (PBMCs), obtained at new diagnosis, from a patient treated with antithyroid drugs. The receptors were gathered from a woman aged 35 to 49 with Graves disease.

The sample holds many counts of this clonotype. This rearrangement joins TRBV12-3 or TRBV12-4 to TRBJ2-3; D is unclear. The CDR3 is 13 amino acids. V was clipped by 3 bases and J by 1 base, with 5 bases between them. CDR3 sequence reads: CASSFSRTDTQYF. CDR3 sequence (DNA): TGTGCCAGCAGTTTCTCCCGCACAGATACGCAGTATTTT.

This CDR3 is CASNSGSNEQFF. CDR3 nucleotides: TGTGCCAGCAACTCGGGTAGCAATGAGCAGTTCTTC. The chain links TRBV5-6 to TRBJ2-1; the D is unclear. V lost 6 bases to trimming and J lost 6 bases, with 10 bases between them. CDR3 size: 12 residues. CDR1 is SGHDT and CDR2 is YYEEEE in the germline V gene.

The table lists this clonotype with many counts. The chain combines TRBV25-1 with TRBJ1-2; D not certain. Germline loops: CDR1 MGHDK, CDR2 SYGVNS. V lost 0 bases to trimming and J lost 6 bases, with 23 bases between them. The CDR3 has 18 amino acids. CDR3 loop: CASSEYFWTERSWDGYTF. For the CDR3, the DNA is TGTGCCAGCAGTGAATACTTTTGGACGGAGAGGTCATGGGATGGCTACACCTTC.

This clonotype was detected ten times or more. The chain has TRBV7-9 and TRBJ2-1, with D uncertain. Looked up from germline, CDR1 is SEHNR and CDR2 is FQNEAQ (reference sequence). CDR3 size: 14 residues. The V and J ends lost 1 base and 4 bases respectively, with 8 bases between them. The CDR3: CASSLVLDYNEQFF. The CDR3 coding sequence is TGTGCCAGCAGCTTAGTGTTGGATTACAATGAGCAGTTCTTC.

This chain uses TRBV5-1 with TRBJ2-2, with D uncertain. This CDR3 is built from 15 residues. With 0 bases removed from V and 1 base from J, the gap between germline ends came to 7 bases. Germline V gives CDR1 SGHRS, CDR2 YFSETQ. For the CDR3, the DNA is TGCGCCAGCAGCTTGGGGGCCCAGAACACCGGGGAGCTGTTTTTT. Encoded protein: CASSLGAQNTGELFF.

The genes are TRBV15 and TRBJ2-6, with 9 bases matching TRBD1. CDR3 size: 16 residues. Trimming cost V 8 bases and J 1 base; bases outside gene matches: 6. Germline assignment: CDR1 LNHNV and CDR2 YYDKDF (reference sequence). The CDR3 is CATVTGGMSGANVLTF. CDR3 sequence (DNA): TGTGCCACCGTGACAGGGGGAATGTCTGGGGCCAACGTCCTGACTTTC.

The chain uses TRBV30 and TRBJ2-1; the match to TRBD1 covers 9 bases. V was clipped by 4 bases and J by 7 bases; unmatched bases: 8. CDR3 length: 14 amino acids. In germline, CDR1 is GTSNPN, CDR2 SVGIG (reference sequence). CDR3 in amino acids: CAWTPGQGDNEQFF. The CDR3 DNA reads as TGTGCCTGGACTCCGGGACAGGGAGATAATGAGCAGTTCTTC. The full variable domain, its missing parts supplied by reference TRBV30 and TRBJ2-1, is SQTIHQWPATLVQPVGSPLSLECTVEGTSNPNLYWYRQAAGRGLQLLFYSVGIGQISSEVPQNLSASRPQDRQFILSSKKLLLSDSGFYLCAWTPGQGDNEQFFGPGTRLTVL.

This clonotype appeared a few times. The chain is built from TRBV5-6 and TRBJ2-5; perhaps D is TRBD1 or TRBD2 (5 bases each). V was clipped by 3 bases and J by 5 bases, with 17 bases between them. The CDR3 spans 15 residues. Per germline, CDR1 SGHDT and CDR2 YYEEEE. The CDR3 region is CASSWGSARWETQYF. The CDR3 nucleotides read TGTGCCAGCAGCTGGGGGTCGGCCAGATGGGAGACCCAGTACTTC.

This clonotype turned up a few times. The J gene is TRBJ1-1, the V gene TRBV25-1; 7 nucleotides line up with TRBD1. Germline lookup yields CDR1 MGHDK and CDR2 SYGVNS. The CDR3 is 18 amino acids. The trim removed 3 bases at V and 2 bases at J, leaving 15 bases unmatched. CDR3 amino acids: CASSELLSLTGVNTEAFF. The CDR3 region has the DNA TGTGCCAGCAGTGAGCTCCTCTCCCTCACAGGGGTTAACACTGAAGCTTTCTTT.